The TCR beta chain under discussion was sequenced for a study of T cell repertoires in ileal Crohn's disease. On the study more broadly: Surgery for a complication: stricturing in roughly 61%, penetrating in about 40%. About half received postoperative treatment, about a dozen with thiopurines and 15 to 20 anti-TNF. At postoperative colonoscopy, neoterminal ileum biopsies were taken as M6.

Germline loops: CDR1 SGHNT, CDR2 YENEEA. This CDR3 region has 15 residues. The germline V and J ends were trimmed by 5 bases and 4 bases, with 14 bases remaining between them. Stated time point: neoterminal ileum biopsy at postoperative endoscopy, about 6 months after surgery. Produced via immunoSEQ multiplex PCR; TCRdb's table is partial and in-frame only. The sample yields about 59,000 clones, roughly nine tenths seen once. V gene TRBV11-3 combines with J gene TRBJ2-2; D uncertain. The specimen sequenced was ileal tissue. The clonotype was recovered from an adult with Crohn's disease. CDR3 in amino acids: CASSGHRSGTGELFF. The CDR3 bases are TGTGCCAGCAGCGGCCATAGGTCGGGCACCGGGGAGCTGTTTTTT.